This T cell receptor (beta chain) was recovered during a study of identical twins. One entry per CDR3 protein, called by TCRdb with MiXCR from the 5' RACE reads. The sample contains 450,000 or so distinct CDR3 sequences, 12% to 15% of which appear only once. The same specimen was also included in a second study, on yellow fever vaccine responses in identical twins.

This clonotype was obtained from a woman aged 18-30 years in good health. Sequencing was carried out using CD4+ T cells sorted from blood.

CDR3 DNA sequence: TGCAGTGGAGTTGGACTAGAGCGTTACAATGAGCAGTTCTTC. It specifies CSGVGLERYNEQFF. The rearrangement joins TRBV20-1 to TRBJ2-1, with TRBD2 matching over 7 bases. V trimming: 7 bases; J trimming: 4 bases; junction bases outside the gene matches: 10. This CDR3 has 14 residues. CDR1 is DFQATT, CDR2 SNEGSKA, per germline (reference sequence).